This is a list of T cell receptor beta chains from one sample in a study of T cell repertoires in cytomegalovirus infection. TCRdb reprocessed the reads via MiXCR and lists one record per CDR3 protein. The data contain roughly 280,000 distinct CDR3 sequences, approximately 9.1% of them singletons. Sequenced: PBMCs. The origin of the receptors is a human donor in good health (CMV status not recorded). Some clones in this sample may be carry-over from other donors' samples. The conserved cysteine and the conserved F or W are not part of the CDR3 here.

>TRBV19|TRBJ1-2
ASSIVGLSSYGYT
>TRBV7-3|TRBJ1-2
ASSRDGSYGYT
>TRBV7-2|TRBJ1-3
ATQLLTKRPTGTGNTIY
>TRBV28|TRBJ2-7
ASSFPLSGPDDEQY
>TRBV12-3/TRBV12-4|TRBJ1-5
ASTPYSNQPQH
>TRBV18|TRBJ1-2
ASSPNMLFYGYT
>TRBV29-1|TRBJ2-7
SAIGGHEQY
>TRBV7-2|TRBJ1-2
ASSSRTGGENYGYT
>TRBV27|TRBJ1-1
ASSEAGVRNTEAF
>TRBV7-9|TRBJ2-2
ASSLGQWNTGELF
>TRBV6-9|TRBJ2-7
ASSLLQGLIYEQY
>TRBV2|TRBJ2-1
ASSYDREGEQF
>TRBV7-2|TRBJ1-2
ASSLAQGAFGDYGYT
>TRBV7-9|TRBJ2-1
ASSLGTSGLWDEQF
>TRBV25-1|TRBJ1-5
ASSDFRENQPQH
>TRBV28|TRBJ1-2
ASSLYGGNYGYT
>TRBV5-6|TRBJ2-1
ASSRSGSEQF
>TRBV4-2|TRBJ2-5
ASSQDNEGDFETQY
>TRBV7-2|TRBJ2-7
ASSATGVPSSYEQY
>TRBV25-1|TRBJ1-6
ASSESPTGLWAPLH
>TRBV18|TRBJ2-1
ASSPGLAVEQF
>TRBV28|TRBJ1-2
ASSLGTGHYGYT
>TRBV7-2|TRBJ2-7
ASSLRTGVSSYEQY
>TRBV19|TRBJ2-3
ASRDGAGGDTQY
>TRBV12-3/TRBV12-4|TRBJ1-6
ASHGATYNSPLH
>TRBV29-1|TRBJ2-5
SVGHGTGETQY
>TRBV19|TRBJ2-2
ASSLSGGDTTGELF
>TRBV7-9|TRBJ2-4
ASSYDILALRPNIQY
>TRBV7-2|TRBJ2-1
ASTPPGLAGADEQF
>TRBV28|TRBJ2-7
ASSLRGLGEQY
>TRBV27|TRBJ2-2
ASSSLTGTGNTGELF
>TRBV7-2|TRBJ1-1
ASPHGDRGDTEAF
>TRBV6-2/TRBV6-3|TRBJ2-7
ASSHPEGRGTYEQY
>TRBV7-2|TRBJ1-5
ASSLGGTSNQPQH
>TRBV7-2|TRBJ2-3
ASSLWDTGTWPDTQY
>TRBV12-3/TRBV12-4|TRBJ1-2
ASTWGNYGYT
>TRBV7-9|TRBJ2-6
ASSGPITAGANVLT
>TRBV28|TRBJ1-1
ASPPPRQTNTEAF
>TRBV7-2|TRBJ2-7
ASRPPSLEEQY
>TRBV7-6|TRBJ1-6
ASSPGQYYNSPLH
>TRBV7-8|TRBJ2-1
ASSLGPGLYNEQF
>TRBV11-2|TRBJ1-2
ASSLGINYGYT
>TRBV7-2|TRBJ1-2
ASSFSRDDYGYT
>TRBV5-6|TRBJ2-3
ASSYRGTDTQY
>TRBV19|TRBJ1-6
ASRPGVYNSPLH
>TRBV7-2|TRBJ2-4
ASSNYPGGVKNIQY